The 26 T cell receptor beta chains presented below share a single source sample, sequenced in a study of cytomegalovirus exposure and HLA in healthy donors. Use of 60 Vbeta and 13 Jbeta primers characterized the PCR. This table comes from immunoSEQ multiplex PCR, and its TCRdb copy is limited to in-frame clones, with some not included. Found here are around 140,000 clones, roughly 80% of them singletons; the top ten hold about 3.1%. The sample taken for sequencing was PBMCs. The receptors were gathered from a man aged 35 to 55 in good health and CMV-seronegative.

The gene calls are TRBV6-6 and TRBJ1-1; 8 bases agree with TRBD1. Germline trimming cut 6 bases from V and 3 bases from J; bases unmatched to any gene: 12. CDR1 and CDR2 (germline): MNHNY, SVGAGI (reference sequence). This CDR3 has 16 amino acids. The CDR3 coding sequence is TGTGCCAGCAGCCAGGGGGTAGGCAGGGGGCACACTGAAGCTTTCTTT. Translating gives CASSQGVGRGHTEAFF.

The rearrangement links TRBV4-1 to TRBJ1-5, with 7 nucleotides matching TRBD1. The CDR3 spans 16 residues. The junction had 9 bases not matched to a gene; V was cut back by 2 bases and J by 5 bases. CDR1 and CDR2 (germline): MGHRA, YSYEKL. The CDR3 DNA follows: TGCGCCAGCAGCCAATTAGGGGGCAGGGACGATCAGCCCCAGCATTTT. Protein product: CASSQLGGRDDQPQHF.

The chain joins TRBV4-3 to TRBJ1-3, with no clear D. V shed 4 bases and J shed 0 bases, with 19 bases lying between them. This CDR3 has 18 residues. From germline, CDR1 is LGHNA and CDR2 YSLEER. As DNA, the CDR3 is TGCGCCAGCAGCCTAAGCGTCCTGCCGGCCTCCTCTGGAAACACCATATATTTT. Protein: CASSLSVLPASSGNTIYF.

V and J are TRBV5-4 and TRBJ2-7; perhaps TRBD1 as D (5 bases). Trimming shortened V by 4 bases and J by 7 bases, and 21 bases separated the two germline ends. The CDR3 contains 15 residues. Germline V CDR1 and CDR2: SGHNT, YYREEE (reference sequence). The CDR3 sequence is CASSTPQGLPAEQYF. DNA of the CDR3: TGTGCCAGCAGCACCCCCCAGGGTTTACCTGCGGAGCAGTACTTC.

V usage is TRBV7-9 and J usage is TRBJ1-1; unclear D gene. The CDR3 is made up of 14 amino acids. Trimming cost V 1 base and J 4 bases, with 10 bases left between them. Germline CDR1 reads SEHNR; CDR2 reads FQNEAQ (reference sequence). The CDR3 here is CASSLGQEGTEAFF. In nucleotides, the CDR3 is TGTGCCAGCAGCTTAGGGCAGGAAGGCACTGAAGCTTTCTTT.

This chain joins TRBV7-3 and TRBJ1-3, with a tentative D call TRBD1 (5 bases). CDR1 and CDR2 from the germline V gene are SGHTA and FQGTGA. The CDR3 runs 15 residues. V was trimmed by 4 bases and J by 1 base, leaving 11 bases between them. CDR3 sequence reads: CASSSIPGSGNTIYF. The CDR3, as DNA: TGTGCCAGCAGCTCCATACCAGGGTCTGGAAACACCATATATTTT.

This clone has just a few counts. The chain combines TRBV29-1 with TRBJ2-5; D is ambiguous. This CDR3 comprises 16 residues. V was cut by 1 base and J by 5 bases, with 20 bases left in between. The germline V gene has CDR1 SQVTM and CDR2 ANQGSEA. The CDR3 reads CSVEASQTPWHETQYF. CDR3 bases: TGCAGCGTTGAAGCTAGTCAGACCCCCTGGCACGAGACCCAGTACTTC.

The V gene is TRBV5-4, the J gene TRBJ2-7; 7 positions agree with TRBD1. Germline V lookup: CDR1 SGHNT, CDR2 YYREEE (reference sequence). Unmatched junction bases numbered 5, after V lost 0 bases and J lost 5 bases. There are 14 residues in the CDR3. In DNA, the CDR3 is TGTGCCAGCAGCTTGGGACAGGGAAAAGACGAGCAGTACTTC. The encoded protein is CASSLGQGKDEQYF.

V gene TRBV5-1 combines with J gene TRBJ2-5; 7 nucleotides line up with TRBD1. The length of the CDR3 is 13 residues. Germline V gives CDR1 SGHRS, CDR2 YFSETQ. V was clipped by 5 bases and J by 6 bases; unmatched bases: 7. The CDR3 DNA sequence: TGCGCCAGCAGGCCCGACAGGGATCAGACCCAGTACTTC. Its protein product is CASRPDRDQTQYF.

The chain has TRBV11-3 and TRBJ2-3, with a possible D match to TRBD1 (5 bases). The CDR3 sequence is 13 residues long. V was clipped by 1 base and J by 8 bases, with 10 bases between them. The germline V gene has CDR1 SGHNT and CDR2 YENEEA. The CDR3 sequence: CASSLVGGATQYF. The CDR3 DNA reads as TGTGCCAGCAGCTTAGTTGGTGGGGCTACGCAGTATTTT.

The chain employs TRBV7-3 and TRBJ1-1, with TRBD1 matching over 7 bases. Losses at the gene ends were 4 bases for V and 8 bases for J; bases not matched to a gene: 10. The CDR3 has 14 residues. Germline CDR1 is SGHTA and CDR2 is FQGTGA. CDR3 loop: CASSSRRGTEEAFF. CDR3 coding DNA: TGTGCCAGCAGCTCCAGACGAGGGACAGAGGAAGCTTTCTTT.

CDR3 coding DNA: TGTGCCAGCAGCCGGTGGACTAGCGGGGGGATCTCAGATACGCAGTATTTT. Translating it yields CASSRWTSGGISDTQYF. The J gene is TRBJ2-3, the V gene TRBV7-3; 14 bases align to TRBD2. From germline, CDR1 is SGHTA and CDR2 FQGTGA. This CDR3 has 17 amino acids. The V segment lost 5 bases and the J segment 4 bases; nucleotides outside the gene matches: 8.

The chain employs TRBV7-2 and TRBJ2-7, with 11 positions matching TRBD2. The CDR3 consists of 15 residues. Germline-derived CDR1 and CDR2 are SGHTA and FQGNSA. Germline trimming cut 2 bases from V and 7 bases from J; bases unmatched to any gene: 7. The CDR3 sequence: CASSLISGGAWEQYF. CDR3 DNA: TGTGCCAGCAGCTTAATTAGCGGGGGGGCTTGGGAGCAGTACTTC.

The chain uses TRBV19 and TRBJ2-7; a weak D match, TRBD2 (5 bases). The CDR3 has 13 amino acids. CDR1 is LNHDA, CDR2 SQIVND, per germline (reference sequence). V lost 3 bases, J lost 7 bases, and 13 bases lay in between. The chain's CDR3 is CASSMRLPGEQYF. DNA of the CDR3: TGTGCCAGTAGTATGAGGTTGCCGGGGGAGCAGTACTTC.

The chain recombines TRBV11-3 with TRBJ2-7, with 12 bases aligning to TRBD1. The J segment lost 5 bases and the V segment lost 8 bases, leaving 4 bases of the junction unmatched. The CDR3 length is 13 residues. Germline loops: CDR1 SGHNT, CDR2 YENEEA. The CDR3 region is CASQGQGADEQYF. CDR3 in DNA: TGTGCCAGCCAGGGACAGGGGGCTGACGAGCAGTACTTC.

The gene calls are TRBV5-1 and TRBJ2-3; 15 nucleotides match TRBD2. Germline loops: CDR1 SGHRS, CDR2 YFSETQ. V dropped 4 bases and J dropped 3; count of bases not matched to a gene: 9. The CDR3 length is 18 residues. CDR3 DNA sequence: TGCGCCAGCAGCACCTACCCCGGGACTAGCGGGGGGACAGATACGCAGTATTTT. This codes for CASSTYPGTSGGTDTQYF.

This chain uses TRBV6-1 with TRBJ2-3; D is unclear. V was cut by 7 bases and J by 3 bases, with 14 bases left in between. The CDR3 length is 14 residues. From germline, CDR1 is MNHNS and CDR2 SASEGT. The CDR3: CASTLPSTTDTQYF. The CDR3 DNA is TGTGCCAGCACCCTACCTTCGACAACAGATACGCAGTATTTT.

The V gene is TRBV7-9, the J gene TRBJ1-1; TRBD1 is a possible D gene (5 bases). CDR1 SEHNR and CDR2 FQNEAQ come from the germline V gene (reference sequence). V was shortened by 2 bases and J by 0 bases, with 10 bases between the two germline ends. This CDR3 spans 15 amino acids. CDR3 coding DNA: TGTGCCAGCAGCTTACTGACAGCTTTGAACACTGAAGCTTTCTTT. Its protein is CASSLLTALNTEAFF.

The chain couples TRBV19 to TRBJ1-2; TRBD1 matches at 9 bases. Losses at the gene ends were 3 bases for V and 2 bases for J; bases not matched to a gene: 4. CDR1 LNHDA and CDR2 SQIVND come from the germline V gene (reference sequence). The CDR3 spans 15 residues. This CDR3 reads CASSIFTGGNYGYTF. DNA for the CDR3: TGTGCCAGTAGTATCTTCACAGGGGGCAACTATGGCTACACCTTC.

The J gene is TRBJ1-4, the V gene TRBV19; a possible D gene is TRBD1 (5 bases). The V gene's germline CDR1 is LNHDA and CDR2 SQIVND (reference sequence). Trimming took 5 bases from V and 0 from J, leaving 10 bases between them. This CDR3 region has 15 residues. For the CDR3, the DNA is TGTGCCAGTAGTTTCACCAGGGCAACTAATGAAAAACTGTTTTTT. Translating gives CASSFTRATNEKLFF.

This clone occurred once. This chain joins TRBV29-1 and TRBJ2-5, with a tentative D call TRBD1 (6 bases). Gene TRBJ2-7 matches the end of the DNA better, so the J call may be wrong. CDR1 is SQVTM, CDR2 ANQGSEA, per germline. The CDR3 sequence is 13 residues long. In nucleotides, the CDR3 is TGCAGCGCCCAAGACGGACAGTCCTACGAGCAGTACTTC. Its translation is CSAQDGQSYEQYF.

The CDR3 region is CASRPTGSGANVLTF. The CDR3 DNA is TGTGCCAGTAGGCCGACAGGGTCTGGGGCCAACGTCCTGACTTTC. This chain uses TRBV19 with TRBJ2-6; 7 bases map to TRBD1. The CDR3 contains 15 residues. Germline values: CDR1 LNHDA, CDR2 SQIVND (reference sequence). Trimming at V came to 6 bases and at J to 1 base, leaving 3 bases not matched to a gene.

This chain joins TRBV28 and TRBJ1-2, with a weak D call TRBD1 (5 bases). CDR1 is MDHEN and CDR2 is SYDVKM in the germline V gene. This CDR3 contains 14 residues. V was shortened by 3 bases and J by 7 bases, with 15 bases between the two germline ends. The CDR3 DNA reads TGTGCCAGCAGTTTTCACGCGACTGGGGCTGGCTACACCTTC. This translates into CASSFHATGAGYTF.

The rearrangement uses TRBV9 and TRBJ1-3; TRBD1 is a possible D gene (6 bases). The CDR3 consists of 14 residues. Germline CDR1 is SGDLS and CDR2 is YYNGEE. Between the trimmed V and J ends, which lost 3 bases and 4 bases, there was a span of 11 bases. CDR3 in DNA: TGTGCCAGCAGCGCCGGACAGTCGGGAAACACCATATATTTT. This translates into CASSAGQSGNTIYF.

The chain links TRBV28 to TRBJ1-2; D not certain. V lost 3 bases, J lost 8 bases, and 10 bases lay in between. Germline CDR1 and CDR2: MDHEN and SYDVKM. The CDR3 is 12 residues long. CDR3 loop: CASSFGSEGYTF. The CDR3 DNA follows: TGTGCCAGCAGTTTTGGATCGGAGGGCTACACCTTC.

V is TRBV7-9 and J is TRBJ2-7; 7 bases map to TRBD1. The V and J ends lost 5 bases and 4 bases, in that order; junction bases with no gene match: 11. The CDR3 extends over 15 amino acids. Germline CDR1 reads SEHNR; CDR2 reads FQNEAQ (reference sequence). CDR3 residues: CASSHVGTVDYEQYF. CDR3 DNA: TGTGCCAGCAGCCACGTGGGGACAGTGGATTACGAGCAGTACTTC. The full variable domain, rest sourced from reference TRBV7-9 and TRBJ2-7, is DTGVSQNPRHKITKRGQNVTFRCDPISEHNRLYWYRQTLGQGPEFLTYFQNEAQLEKSRLLSDRFSAERPKGSFSTLEIQRTEQGDSAMYLCASSHVGTVDYEQYFGPGTRLTVT.